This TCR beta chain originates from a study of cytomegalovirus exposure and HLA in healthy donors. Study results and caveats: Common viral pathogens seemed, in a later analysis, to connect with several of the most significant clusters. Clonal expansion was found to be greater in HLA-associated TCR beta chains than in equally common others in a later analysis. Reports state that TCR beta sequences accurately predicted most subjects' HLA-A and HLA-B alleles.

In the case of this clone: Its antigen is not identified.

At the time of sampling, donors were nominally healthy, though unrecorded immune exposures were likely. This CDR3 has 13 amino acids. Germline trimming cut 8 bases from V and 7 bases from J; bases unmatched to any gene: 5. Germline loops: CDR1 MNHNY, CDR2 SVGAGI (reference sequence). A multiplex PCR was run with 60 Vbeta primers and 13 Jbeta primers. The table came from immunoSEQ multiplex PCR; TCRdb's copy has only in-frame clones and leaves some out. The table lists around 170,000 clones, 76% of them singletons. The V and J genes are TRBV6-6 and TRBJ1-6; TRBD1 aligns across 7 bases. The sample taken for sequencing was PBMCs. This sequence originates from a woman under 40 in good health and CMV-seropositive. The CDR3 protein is CASVRQGNSPLHF. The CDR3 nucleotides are TGTGCCAGCGTTAGACAGGGCAATTCACCCCTCCACTTT.